This TCR beta chain comes out of a study of cytomegalovirus exposure and HLA in healthy donors. This clone appeared a single time. No antigen is known for it. PCR used 60 Vbeta primers and 13 Jbeta primers. The repertoire was sequenced with immunoSEQ multiplex PCR; TCRdb's copy has only in-frame clones and lacks some. The sample holds hundreds of thousands of clones; roughly 84% are singletons and the top ten take 0.71%. General study results and limits: There were around 160 TCR beta chains listed as cytomegalovirus-associated. Links to common viral pathogens appeared, in a later analysis, for several of the most significant clusters. In a later analysis, a genetic analysis reported fewer productive-TCR N-insertions in an Asian-associated ancestry cluster than the cohort average. Highly shared variants forming one cluster were likely a sequencing artifact.

J gave up 1 base and V 5 bases, and 0 bases lay outside the gene matches. This CDR3 spans 14 amino acids. The germline V gene has CDR1 MGHRA and CDR2 YSYEKL. The TCR originated in a boy aged 2 to 10 in good health and CMV-seronegative. Sequencing was performed on PBMCs. The chain uses TRBV4-1 and TRBJ2-5; 11 bases are a match to TRBD2. The DNA of the CDR3 is TGCGCCAGCAGCACTAGCGGGGGCCAAGAGACCCAGTACTTC. It encodes CASSTSGGQETQYF.